Below, 26 T cell receptor beta chains from the same sample are listed, as sequenced in a study of vaccination effects on CD4 cells after COVID-19 (dated by TCRdb to between 2021 and 2023). The ViraFEST assay stimulated PBMC with viral peptide pools and then used TCR sequencing to identify antigen-specific CD4+ T cell clonotypes by expansion. After less than 13 days of culture, CD4+ T cells were isolated with the EasySep CD4+ T cell isolation kit. None of the healthy vaccine recipients had a prior SARS-CoV-2 infection, which was confirmed by nucleocapsid antibody tests that came back negative both before and after vaccination. The antigens for these receptors are not known. The receptor library was made with the immunoSEQ multiplex PCR assay. TCRdb provides this immuneACCESS table in a form limited to in-frame rearrangements. Some clones are lacking; in checked studies, under half of them reflect an unresolved V gene, and why the rest are absent is not known. This sample comprises tens of thousands of clones, approximately 76% of them detected only once. Approximately 2.8% of the sample is in the top ten clones.

The specimen comprised CD4+ T cells from PBMCs cultured with HCoV-NL63 spike peptides, sampled before COVID-19 vaccination. The cell subset or site label of this sample denotes: HCoV-NL63 spike overlapping peptide pool stimulation. The source is a human donor who received a COVID-19 vaccine.

This clone was observed once. This rearrangement joins TRBV28 to TRBJ2-7; D not resolved. The V end was cut by 5 bases, the J end by 3 bases, with 14 bases between. In germline, CDR1 is MDHEN, CDR2 SYDVKM. This CDR3 spans 14 amino acids. CDR3 protein: CASSPEGGNYEQYV. The CDR3 coding sequence is TGTGCCAGCAGTCCGGAAGGCGGAAACTACGAGCAGTACGTC.

V usage is TRBV28 and J usage is TRBJ1-1, with D maybe TRBD1 (6 bases). Trimming cost V 8 bases and J 2 bases, with 15 bases left between them. Germline-derived CDR1 and CDR2 are MDHEN and SYDVKM. This CDR3 is built from 14 residues. CDR3 nucleotide sequence: TGTGCCAGCGCAACACAGGGAATTAACACTGAAGCTTTCTTT. Protein sequence: CASATQGINTEAFF.

This chain uses TRBV9 with TRBJ2-3; 8 positions agree with TRBD1. CDR1 is SGDLS, CDR2 YYNGEE, per germline. This CDR3 contains 17 residues. V gave up 3 bases and J gave up 4 bases; unmatched junction bases: 13. The CDR3 loop reads CASSGGQGFGFPDTQYF. The CDR3 DNA reads TGTGCCAGCAGCGGTGGACAGGGCTTTGGGTTCCCAGATACGCAGTATTTT.

The rearrangement joins TRBV27 to TRBJ2-6, with a possible D match to TRBD1 (6 bases). From germline, CDR1 is MNHEY and CDR2 SMNVEV (reference sequence). The CDR3 loop spans 18 amino acids. V was pared by 0 bases and J by 0 bases, with 12 bases between. The CDR3 spells CASSLSPGHPSGANVLTF. As DNA, the CDR3 is TGTGCCAGCAGTTTATCGCCGGGACACCCCTCTGGGGCCAACGTCCTGACTTTC. The full variable domain, completed using reference TRBV27 and TRBJ2-6, is EAQVTQNPRYLITVTGKKLTVTCSQNMNHEYMSWYRQDPGLGLRQIYYSMNVEVTDKGDVPEGYKVSRKEKRNFPLILESPSPNQTSLYFCASSLSPGHPSGANVLTFGAGSRLTVL.

This clone was observed once. The chain carries TRBV5-1 and TRBJ2-5; no clear D gene. Germline CDR1 reads SGHRS; CDR2 reads YFSETQ. The CDR3 sequence is 14 residues long. V lost 1 base and J lost 2, with 9 bases in between. In nucleotides, the CDR3 is TGCGCCAGCAGCTTGTTCTCGGGTCAAGAGACCCAGTACTTC. Protein: CASSLFSGQETQYF.

The J gene is TRBJ2-5, the V gene TRBV13; TRBD1 matches 8 bases. The germline CDR1 and CDR2 sequences are PRHDT and FYEKMQ (reference sequence). Losses at the gene ends were 2 bases for V and 2 bases for J; bases not matched to a gene: 4. The CDR3 sequence is 15 residues long. The DNA of the CDR3 is TGTGCCAGCAGCTTAACCGGACAGGGTCAAGAGACCCAGTACTTC. Its protein product is CASSLTGQGQETQYF.

The gene calls are TRBV10-2 and TRBJ1-2; 9 bases match TRBD1. Germline CDR1 is WSHSY and CDR2 is SAAADI. The CDR3 runs 12 residues. With 10 bases clipped from V and 4 bases from J, the junction kept 4 bases outside the gene matches. The CDR3 coding sequence is TGCGCCACCGGGACAGGGAGCTATGGCTACACCTTC. Protein product: CATGTGSYGYTF.

This chain uses TRBV7-9 with TRBJ2-3, with TRBD1 matching over 8 bases. The length of the CDR3 is 15 residues. V was clipped by 6 bases and J by 5 bases; unmatched bases: 10. Germline CDR1 SEHNR, CDR2 FQNEAQ (reference sequence). The DNA of the CDR3 is TGTGCCAGCAGTCTCGGACAGGGAATTCAAGATACGCAGTATTTT. This gives the protein CASSLGQGIQDTQYF.

This chain joins TRBV9 and TRBJ2-6, with 7 bases identical to TRBD1. This CDR3 has 15 residues. Germline V CDR1 and CDR2: SGDLS, YYNGEE. V trimming: 3 bases; J trimming: 2 bases; junction bases outside the gene matches: 2. The DNA of the CDR3 is TGTGCCAGCAGCGAAGGGGGCGCTGGGGCCAACGTCCTGACTTTC. Translating gives CASSEGGAGANVLTF.

The chain is built from TRBV5-1 and TRBJ2-2; 9 bases are shared with TRBD2. In germline, CDR1 is SGHRS, CDR2 YFSETQ. CDR3 size: 18 residues. J lost 0 bases, V lost 0 bases, and 6 bases had no gene match. CDR3 loop: CASSLGISGGPNTGELFF. The CDR3 DNA sequence: TGCGCCAGCAGCTTGGGTATTAGCGGGGGCCCGAACACCGGGGAGCTGTTTTTT.

The V and J genes are TRBV9 and TRBJ2-3; 13 bases align to TRBD2. The CDR3 covers 16 residues. Trimming took 4 bases from V and 4 from J; bases not matched to a gene: 6. Germline lookup yields CDR1 SGDLS and CDR2 YYNGEE. CDR3 nucleotide sequence: TGTGCCAGCAGCTCCAGGACTAGCGGGGGCTCAGATACGCAGTATTTT. Translated, it gives CASSSRTSGGSDTQYF.

The genes are TRBV5-6 and TRBJ1-1, with TRBD1 as a possible D gene (5 bases). This CDR3 has 12 amino acids. From germline, CDR1 is SGHDT and CDR2 YYEEEE. Trimming stripped 4 bases from V and 11 bases from J, with 15 bases between. The DNA for the CDR3 is TGTGCCAGCAGCAATGGGGGTCTGAGCGCTTTCTTT. Translated: CASSNGGLSAFF.

In its sample, this clone was seen a few times. CDR3 loop: CASSPPAGRNGYTF. DNA for the CDR3: TGTGCCAGCAGCCCCCCCGCGGGGAGAAACGGCTACACCTTC. V and J are TRBV28 and TRBJ1-2; D not resolved. Between the trimmed V and J ends, which lost 6 bases and 8 bases, there was a span of 19 bases. Germline CDR1 MDHEN, CDR2 SYDVKM. The CDR3 spans 14 residues.

This clone was seen a handful of times. The chain carries TRBV18 and TRBJ1-2; D is ambiguous. The CDR3 consists of 13 residues. V was cut by 4 bases and J by 5 bases, with 11 bases left in between. The germline CDR1 and CDR2 sequences are KGHSH and LQKENI. This CDR3 reads CASSLPDDYGYTF. In DNA form, the CDR3 reads TGTGCCAGCTCACTCCCGGACGATTATGGCTACACCTTC.

This clone was picked up a small number of times. This chain joins TRBV28 and TRBJ1-5; TRBD1 might be the D (6 bases). Germline V gives CDR1 MDHEN, CDR2 SYDVKM. Trimming removed 4 bases at V and 7 bases at J, with 17 bases between. The CDR3 has 15 residues. DNA for the CDR3: TGTGCCAGCAGTTCACCGGGACAATTAAGGCAGCCCCAGCATTTT. Amino acids: CASSSPGQLRQPQHF.

V usage is TRBV6-6 and J usage is TRBJ1-5; possible D gene TRBD1, 6 bases. Germline V lookup: CDR1 MNHNY, CDR2 SVGAGI (reference sequence). V lost 8 bases and J 1 base, leaving 15 bases between the germline ends. The CDR3 sequence is 15 residues long. The CDR3 is CASGQQGRSNQPQHF. The CDR3 DNA sequence: TGTGCCAGCGGACAACAGGGTCGGAGCAATCAGCCCCAGCATTTT.

CDR3 in amino acids: CASSVTTTDTQYF. DNA for the CDR3: TGTGCCAGCAGCGTGACTACCACAGATACGCAGTATTTT. The chain has TRBV9 and TRBJ2-3; tentative D call: TRBD2 (5 bases). V was trimmed by 2 bases and J by 2 bases, leaving 6 bases between them. CDR1 and CDR2 from the germline V gene are SGDLS and YYNGEE. The CDR3 sequence is 13 residues long.

The rearrangement uses TRBV30 and TRBJ1-4; D gene ambiguous. V was trimmed by 3 bases and J by 12 bases, leaving 29 bases between them. Germline values: CDR1 GTSNPN, CDR2 SVGIG (reference sequence). CDR3 size: 17 residues. The chain's CDR3 is CAWSLPPGRELLGQLFF. In DNA, the CDR3 is TGTGCCTGGAGCCTACCGCCTGGACGGGAACTCTTGGGCCAACTGTTTTTT.

V is TRBV6-5 and J is TRBJ1-6; D is undetermined. Germline V gives CDR1 MNHEY, CDR2 SVGAGI. With 2 bases removed from V and 7 bases from J, the gap between germline ends came to 6 bases. This CDR3 region has 13 residues. The CDR3 nucleotides are TGTGCCAGCAGTTACGGACTAAATTCACCCCTCCACTTT. It is translated as CASSYGLNSPLHF.

This rearrangement joins TRBV6-5 to TRBJ1-2; the D is unclear. CDR3 length equals 13 residues. Per germline, CDR1 MNHEY and CDR2 SVGAGI. Trimming stripped 6 bases from V and 2 bases from J, with 10 bases between. The CDR3 here is CASRVSLNYGYTF. CDR3 nucleotide sequence: TGTGCCAGCAGGGTCAGTCTGAACTATGGCTACACCTTC.

This clone has only a few counts. The rearrangement joins TRBV9 to TRBJ1-1; TRBD1 is a possible D gene (5 bases). From germline, CDR1 is SGDLS and CDR2 YYNGEE. The CDR3 has 15 residues. Deletions cut 4 bases from V and 1 base from J, with 14 bases between. The CDR3, as DNA: TGTGCCAGCAGCAGAGGACAAGCGAGGAACACTGAAGCTTTCTTT. This codes for CASSRGQARNTEAFF.

The chain uses TRBV15 and TRBJ1-5, with D unclear. CDR3 length equals 12 residues. V shed 5 bases and J shed 7 bases, with 9 bases lying between them. Looked up from germline, CDR1 is LNHNV and CDR2 is YYDKDF (reference sequence). CDR3: CATSEGHQPQHF. DNA for the CDR3: TGTGCCACCAGCGAGGGTCACCAGCCCCAGCATTTT. Full variable domain (missing parts from reference TRBV15 and TRBJ1-5): DAMVIQNPRYQVTQFGKPVTLSCSQTLNHNVMYWYQQKSSQAPKLLFHYYDKDFNNEADTPDNFQSRRPNTSFCFLDIRSPGLGDTAMYLCATSEGHQPQHFGDGTRLSIL.

The rearrangement joins TRBV5-6 to TRBJ1-1; maybe TRBD1 (5 bases). The V gene's germline CDR1 is SGHDT and CDR2 YYEEEE. V lost 3 bases, J lost 6 bases, and 18 bases lay in between. The CDR3 length is 15 residues. CDR3 DNA: TGTGCCAGCAGCTCCTACGTAAGGGGAGCGGCTGAAGCTTTCTTT. Encoded protein: CASSSYVRGAAEAFF.

This sequence joins TRBV6-6 and TRBJ2-1; the match to TRBD2 covers 8 bases. With 5 bases clipped from V and 4 bases from J, the junction kept 13 bases outside the gene matches. The CDR3 consists of 17 residues. The germline V gene has CDR1 MNHNY and CDR2 SVGAGI (reference sequence). The chain's CDR3 is CASSPPGSGGRYNEQFF. CDR3 nucleotide sequence: TGTGCCAGCAGTCCCCCCGGAAGCGGGGGCCGTTACAATGAGCAGTTCTTC.

CDR3 in amino acids: CASSVGTYSNYGYTF. The CDR3 DNA is TGTGCCAGCAGCGTAGGGACATACTCTAACTATGGCTACACCTTC. The chain recombines TRBV9 with TRBJ1-2; TRBD1 might be the D (5 bases). Germline V CDR1 and CDR2: SGDLS, YYNGEE. The V and J ends lost 0 bases and 0 bases respectively, with 9 bases between them. This CDR3 region has 15 residues.

The J gene is TRBJ1-4, the V gene TRBV7-2, with D hard to call. Germline CDR1 SGHTA, CDR2 FQGNSA. V shed 6 bases and J shed 0 bases, with 8 bases lying between them. The CDR3 totals 14 residues. DNA of the CDR3: TGTGCCAGCAGTTTCAGATCAACTAATGAAAAACTGTTTTTT. Protein sequence: CASSFRSTNEKLFF.